The entry below describes one T cell receptor beta chain. Its matching antigen is unknown. This sample was taken from a study of T cell responses to AZD1222 COVID-19 vaccine. Study-wide points: Just a handful of people given AZD1222 tested seropositive at baseline. Donors in the cohort were predominantly white British and more often female, and clonal diversity was possibly underestimated.

Some clones are missing from TCRdb's copy, which holds only in-frame ones; the method was immunoSEQ multiplex PCR. Of around 100,000 clones in the sample, about 89% are singletons; the top ten hold roughly 3.3%. CDR1 is MNHEY and CDR2 is SMNVEV in the germline V gene (reference sequence). Trimming at V came to 5 bases and at J to 3 bases, leaving 8 bases not matched to a gene. The CDR3 sequence is 15 residues long. The gene calls are TRBV27 and TRBJ1-2; TRBD1 matches 8 bases. This material consisted of peripheral blood, taken 28 days after the second dose of the MenACWY control vaccine. The receptor comes from an adult who received the MenACWY meningococcal vaccine as a control. The CDR3 region is CASSQQGARDYGYTF. DNA for the CDR3: TGTGCCAGCAGTCAGCAGGGGGCAAGAGACTATGGCTACACCTTC.